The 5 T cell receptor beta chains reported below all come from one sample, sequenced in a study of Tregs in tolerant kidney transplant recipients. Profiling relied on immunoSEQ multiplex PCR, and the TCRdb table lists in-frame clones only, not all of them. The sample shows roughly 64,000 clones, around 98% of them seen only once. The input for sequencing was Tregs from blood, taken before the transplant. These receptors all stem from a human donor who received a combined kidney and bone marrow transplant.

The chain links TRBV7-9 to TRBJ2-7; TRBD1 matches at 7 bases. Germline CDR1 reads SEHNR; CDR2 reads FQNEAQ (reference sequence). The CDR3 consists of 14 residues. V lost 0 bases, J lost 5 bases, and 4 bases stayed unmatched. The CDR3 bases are TGTGCCAGCAGCTTAGCAGGGGGCCCCCACGAGCAGTACTTC. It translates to CASSLAGGPHEQYF. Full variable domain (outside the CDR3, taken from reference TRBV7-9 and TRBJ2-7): DTGVSQNPRHKITKRGQNVTFRCDPISEHNRLYWYRQTLGQGPEFLTYFQNEAQLEKSRLLSDRFSAERPKGSFSTLEIQRTEQGDSAMYLCASSLAGGPHEQYFGPGTRLTVT.

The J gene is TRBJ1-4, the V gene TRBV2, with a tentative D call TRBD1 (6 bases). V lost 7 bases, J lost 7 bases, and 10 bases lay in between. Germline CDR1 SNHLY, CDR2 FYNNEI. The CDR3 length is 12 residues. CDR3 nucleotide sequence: TGTGCCAGCAACAGGGCTAGTGAAAAACTGTTTTTT. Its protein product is CASNRASEKLFF.

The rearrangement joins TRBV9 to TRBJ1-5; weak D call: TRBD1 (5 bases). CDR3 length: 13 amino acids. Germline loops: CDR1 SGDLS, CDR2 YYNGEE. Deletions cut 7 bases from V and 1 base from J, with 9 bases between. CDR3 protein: CASLGASNQPQHF. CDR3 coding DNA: TGTGCCAGCTTAGGGGCAAGCAATCAGCCCCAGCATTTT.

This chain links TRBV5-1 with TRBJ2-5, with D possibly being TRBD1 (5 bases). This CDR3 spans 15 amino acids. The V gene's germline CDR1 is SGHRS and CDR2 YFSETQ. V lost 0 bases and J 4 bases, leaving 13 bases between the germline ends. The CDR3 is CASSLAGRVSETQYF. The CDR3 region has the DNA TGCGCCAGCAGCTTGGCAGGCAGGGTCTCAGAGACCCAGTACTTC.

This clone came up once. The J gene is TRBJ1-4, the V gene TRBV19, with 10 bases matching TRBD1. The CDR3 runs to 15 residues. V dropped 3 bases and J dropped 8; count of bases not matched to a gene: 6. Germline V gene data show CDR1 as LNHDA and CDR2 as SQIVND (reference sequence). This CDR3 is CASSMLGTGEEKLFF. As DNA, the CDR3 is TGTGCCAGTAGTATGCTTGGGACAGGGGAGGAAAAACTGTTTTTT.